Below are 21 T cell receptor beta chains sequenced from a single sample in a study of T cell changes during pregnancy in multiple sclerosis. Using immunoSEQ multiplex PCR, the repertoire was profiled, and TCRdb retains in-frame clones only, with some absent. The sample lists 70,000 to 80,000 clones, about nine tenths seen once, with 3.7% in the top ten. This specimen was peripheral blood, taken after pregnancy. The receptors come from a female donor in good health, enrolled as a control in a pregnancy study.

The V gene is TRBV9, the J gene TRBJ2-1; 7 bases align to TRBD1. The V and J ends lost 3 bases and 7 bases, in that order; junction bases with no gene match: 7. Germline V CDR1 and CDR2: SGDLS, YYNGEE. This CDR3 spans 14 amino acids. The CDR3 bases are TGTGCCAGCAGCGGTTTGGACAGGCTTAATGAGCAGTTCTTC. Its protein product is CASSGLDRLNEQFF.

The V and J genes are TRBV10-3 and TRBJ1-3; 8 bases are shared with TRBD1. V shed 0 bases, J shed 4 bases, and the junction held 2 bases outside the gene matches. Germline assignment: CDR1 ENHRY and CDR2 SYGVKD. CDR3 length equals 15 residues. The CDR3 coding sequence is TGTGCCATCAGTGAGTCCGGACAGGGCGGAAACACCATATATTTT. As protein: CAISESGQGGNTIYF.

V and J are TRBV5-1 and TRBJ1-2; 7 nucleotides line up with TRBD1. The V gene end was trimmed by 0 bases and the J gene end by 8 bases; junction bases not matched to a gene: 10. The germline V gene encodes CDR1 SGHRS and CDR2 YFSETQ. There are 15 residues in the CDR3. The CDR3 is CASSLVAGQGDGYTF. The CDR3 nucleotides read TGCGCCAGCAGCTTGGTAGCGGGGCAGGGGGACGGCTACACCTTC.

The chain recombines TRBV11-2 with TRBJ2-1; 11 nucleotides agree with TRBD2. V gave up 5 bases and J gave up 7 bases; unmatched junction bases: 4. The CDR3 has 14 amino acids. The germline V gene encodes CDR1 SGHAT and CDR2 FQNNGV. The CDR3 nucleotides read TGTGCCAGCAGCCGGCGGACTAGCGGGAATGAGCAGTTCTTC. Its protein product is CASSRRTSGNEQFF.

The V and J genes are TRBV7-2 and TRBJ1-4, with 7 bases matching TRBD1. CDR1 and CDR2 (germline): SGHTA, FQGNSA. V trimming: 5 bases; J trimming: 8 bases; junction bases outside the gene matches: 11. The CDR3 is made up of 15 amino acids. The CDR3 protein is CASSPGGDRREKLFF. Written as DNA, the CDR3 is TGTGCCAGCAGCCCGGGGGGGGACAGAAGAGAAAAACTGTTTTTT.

V is TRBV14 and J is TRBJ1-1; D uncertain. The germline V and J ends were trimmed by 4 bases and 1 base, with 10 bases remaining between them. Germline loops: CDR1 SGHDN, CDR2 FVKESK. This CDR3 has 14 residues. For the CDR3, the DNA is TGTGCCAGCAGCCGAACCCCGGGGAACACTGAAGCTTTCTTT. It yields the protein CASSRTPGNTEAFF.

V usage is TRBV5-6 and J usage is TRBJ1-6; possibly TRBD1 for D (5 bases). The V and J ends lost 2 bases and 8 bases respectively, with 20 bases between them. The CDR3 runs to 17 residues. Germline loops: CDR1 SGHDT, CDR2 YYEEEE. The CDR3 DNA reads as TGTGCCAGCAGCTTAGGTACGGGGGTGCTTAGTTATTCACCCCTCCACTTT. Protein product: CASSLGTGVLSYSPLHF.

The chain carries TRBV13 and TRBJ2-1; D uncertain. Deletions cut 5 bases from V and 3 bases from J, with 17 bases between. Germline-derived CDR1 and CDR2 are PRHDT and FYEKMQ (reference sequence). The CDR3 consists of 16 residues. Here the CDR3 reads CASSAYTVENYNEQFF. The CDR3 DNA sequence: TGTGCCAGCAGCGCCTATACCGTCGAGAACTACAATGAGCAGTTCTTC.

This chain links TRBV5-8 with TRBJ2-7; D might be TRBD2 (5 bases). Deletions cut 3 bases from V and 4 bases from J, with 17 bases between. This CDR3 has 15 residues. Germline lookup yields CDR1 SGHTS and CDR2 YDEGEE. The CDR3 coding sequence is TGTGCCAGCAGCTATTTGTACAGCGGAGATTACGAGCAGTACTTC. This codes for CASSYLYSGDYEQYF.

The chain combines TRBV28 with TRBJ1-1; D uncertain. Deletions cut 2 bases from V and 2 bases from J, with 9 bases between. This CDR3 is 14 amino acids long. Germline lookup yields CDR1 MDHEN and CDR2 SYDVKM. CDR3 sequence: CASSLMPGNTEAFF. The CDR3 DNA is TGTGCCAGCAGTTTAATGCCGGGAAACACTGAAGCTTTCTTT.

The genes are TRBV18 and TRBJ1-1; D is unclear. The CDR3 length is 13 residues. The germline V gene encodes CDR1 KGHSH and CDR2 LQKENI. Deletions cut 10 bases from V and 1 base from J, with 13 bases between. CDR3 protein: CATDEETNTEAFF. The CDR3 DNA is TGTGCCACCGACGAGGAGACGAACACTGAAGCTTTCTTT.

V and J are TRBV7-9 and TRBJ1-1; 7 positions match TRBD1. The germline gives CDR1 SEHNR, CDR2 FQNEAQ (reference sequence). The V gene end was trimmed by 4 bases and the J gene end by 3 bases; junction bases not matched to a gene: 5. This CDR3 contains 14 residues. As DNA, the CDR3 is TGTGCCAGCAGCTCCTACAGGGGAGACACTGAAGCTTTCTTT. It translates to CASSSYRGDTEAFF.

The rearrangement joins TRBV18 to TRBJ1-2, with D perhaps TRBD1 (5 bases). The CDR3 is 13 amino acids. Trimming stripped 2 bases from V and 3 bases from J, with 7 bases between. CDR1 and CDR2 (germline): KGHSH, LQKENI. CDR3 in DNA: TGTGCCAGCTCACCAGGGGCGGACTATGGCTACACCTTC. It specifies CASSPGADYGYTF.

This sequence joins TRBV7-9 and TRBJ1-3; unclear D gene. Per the germline V gene, CDR1 is SEHNR and CDR2 is FQNEAQ (reference sequence). There are 13 residues in the CDR3. V shed 2 bases and J shed 8 bases, with 10 bases lying between them. CDR3 nucleotides: TGTGCCAGCAGCTTAAGAACCCCGGACACCATATATTTT. It is translated as CASSLRTPDTIYF.

V gene TRBV11-3 combines with J gene TRBJ2-3, with TRBD2 matching 7 bases. Germline V gives CDR1 SGHNT, CDR2 YENEEA. Trimming removed 1 base from V and 6 bases from J; junction bases left unmatched: 7. The CDR3 has 15 amino acids. CDR3 in DNA: TGTGCCAGCAGCTTAGCGGGCGGGAGAGGGGATACGCAGTATTTT. This gives the protein CASSLAGGRGDTQYF.

This clone was counted a single time. The rearrangement links TRBV7-3 to TRBJ2-2, with 8 bases fitting TRBD2. The CDR3 is 16 amino acids. Trimming at V came to 1 base and at J to 5 bases, leaving 6 bases not matched to a gene. Germline V gene sequence: CDR1 SGHTA, CDR2 FQGTGA. The CDR3: CASSLRSGTRTGELFF. For the CDR3, the DNA is TGTGCCAGCAGCTTAAGGTCCGGGACTAGAACCGGGGAGCTGTTTTTT.

The chain combines TRBV7-2 with TRBJ2-7, with D possibly being TRBD1 (5 bases). The V gene lost 3 bases and the J gene lost 4 bases, with 10 bases spanning the gap. From germline, CDR1 is SGHTA and CDR2 FQGNSA. The CDR3 is 13 residues long. For the CDR3, the DNA is TGTGCCAGCAGCTTGGCAGGGCTGTACGAGCAGTACTTC. Protein product: CASSLAGLYEQYF.

The chain joins TRBV10-3 to TRBJ2-7, with 7 bases fitting TRBD2. The V gene's germline CDR1 is ENHRY and CDR2 SYGVKD. The J segment lost 2 bases and the V segment lost 8 bases, leaving 12 bases of the junction unmatched. This CDR3 comprises 15 residues. CDR3 in DNA: TGTGCCATCGGGGAGGGTTCTAAAACACCCTACGAGCAGTACTTC. This encodes CAIGEGSKTPYEQYF.

The V and J genes are TRBV29-1 and TRBJ1-2; 7 bases fit TRBD1. CDR1 is SQVTM and CDR2 is ANQGSEA in the germline V gene. This CDR3 comprises 16 residues. Trimming cost V 3 bases and J 0 bases; bases outside gene matches: 10. The CDR3 nucleotides read TGCAGCGTTGAGGAGGGGGCACCGAACTCTAACTATGGCTACACCTTC. Residues: CSVEEGAPNSNYGYTF.

The rearrangement uses TRBV19 and TRBJ1-2; no reliable D call. The V and J ends lost 2 bases and 5 bases respectively, with 12 bases between them. The CDR3 runs 14 residues. Germline CDR1 LNHDA, CDR2 SQIVND (reference sequence). CDR3 sequence (DNA): TGTGCCAGTAGTATACCGGGCCGGGATTATGGCTACACCTTC. This gives the protein CASSIPGRDYGYTF.

This chain connects TRBV6-5 to TRBJ1-1; TRBD1 might be the D (6 bases). Germline values: CDR1 MNHEY, CDR2 SVGAGI. CDR3 size: 14 residues. The V end was cut by 6 bases, the J end by 4 bases, with 15 bases between. The DNA of the CDR3 is TGTGCCAGCAGCAAAACAGGGATGCTCACTGAAGCTTTCTTT. It encodes CASSKTGMLTEAFF.